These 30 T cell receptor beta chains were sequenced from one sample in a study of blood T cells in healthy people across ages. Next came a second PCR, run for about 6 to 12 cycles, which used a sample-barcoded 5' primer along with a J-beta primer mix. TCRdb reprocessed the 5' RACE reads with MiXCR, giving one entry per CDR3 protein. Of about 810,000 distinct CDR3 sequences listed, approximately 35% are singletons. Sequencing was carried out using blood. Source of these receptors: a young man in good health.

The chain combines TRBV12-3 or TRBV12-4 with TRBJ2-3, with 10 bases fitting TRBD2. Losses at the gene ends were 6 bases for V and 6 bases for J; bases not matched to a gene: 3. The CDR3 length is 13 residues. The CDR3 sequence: CASRRAGGDTQYF. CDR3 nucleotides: TGTGCCAGCAGACGAGCGGGGGGGGATACGCAGTATTTT.

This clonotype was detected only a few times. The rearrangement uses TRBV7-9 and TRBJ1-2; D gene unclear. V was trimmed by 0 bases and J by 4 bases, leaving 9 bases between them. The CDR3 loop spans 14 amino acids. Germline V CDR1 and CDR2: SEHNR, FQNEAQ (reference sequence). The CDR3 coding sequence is TGTGCCAGCAGCTTAGCTTCATACGGCTATGGCTACACCTTC. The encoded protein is CASSLASYGYGYTF. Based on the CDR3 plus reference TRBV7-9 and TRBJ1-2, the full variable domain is DTGVSQNPRHKITKRGQNVTFRCDPISEHNRLYWYRQTLGQGPEFLTYFQNEAQLEKSRLLSDRFSAERPKGSFSTLEIQRTEQGDSAMYLCASSLASYGYGYTFGSGTRLTVV.

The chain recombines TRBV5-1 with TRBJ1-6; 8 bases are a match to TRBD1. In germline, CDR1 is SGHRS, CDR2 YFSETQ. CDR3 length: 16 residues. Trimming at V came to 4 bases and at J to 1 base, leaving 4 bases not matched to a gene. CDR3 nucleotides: TGCGCCAGCAGCCAGGACAGGGAGTCCTATAATTCACCCCTCCACTTT. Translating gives CASSQDRESYNSPLHF.

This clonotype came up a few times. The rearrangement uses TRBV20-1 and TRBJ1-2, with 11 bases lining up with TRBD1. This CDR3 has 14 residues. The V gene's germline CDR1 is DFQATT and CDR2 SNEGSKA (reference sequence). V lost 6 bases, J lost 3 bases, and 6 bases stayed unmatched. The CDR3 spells CSAVGTGGDYGYTF. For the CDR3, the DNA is TGCAGTGCCGTGGGGACAGGGGGAGACTATGGCTACACCTTC.

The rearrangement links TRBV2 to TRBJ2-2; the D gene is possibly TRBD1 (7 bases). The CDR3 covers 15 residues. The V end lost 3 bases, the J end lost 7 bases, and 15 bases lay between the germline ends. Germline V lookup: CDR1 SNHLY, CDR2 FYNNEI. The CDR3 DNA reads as TGTGCCAGCAGTGAGTTCGGCGGGACAGTCGGGGAGCTGTTTTTT. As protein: CASSEFGGTVGELFF.

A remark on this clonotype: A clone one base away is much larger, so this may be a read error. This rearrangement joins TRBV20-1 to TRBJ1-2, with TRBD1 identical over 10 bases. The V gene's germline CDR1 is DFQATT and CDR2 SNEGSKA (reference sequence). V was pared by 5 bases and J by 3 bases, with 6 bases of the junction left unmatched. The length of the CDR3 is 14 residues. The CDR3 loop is CSASGTGEYYGYTF. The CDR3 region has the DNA TGCAGTGCTTCCGGGACAGGGGAGTACTATGGCTACACCTTC.

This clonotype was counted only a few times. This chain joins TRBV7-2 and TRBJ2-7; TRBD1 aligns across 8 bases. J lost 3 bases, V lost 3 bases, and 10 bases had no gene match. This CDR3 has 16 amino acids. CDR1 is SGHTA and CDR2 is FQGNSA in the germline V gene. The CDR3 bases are TGTGCCAGCAGCTTTCCGGGACAGGCGACAAGCTACGAGCAGTACTTC. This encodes CASSFPGQATSYEQYF.

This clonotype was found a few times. The CDR3 loop is CASSSGNAGANVLTF. In nucleotides, the CDR3 is TGTGCCAGCAGCTCAGGGAATGCTGGGGCCAACGTCCTGACTTTC. V is TRBV12-3 or TRBV12-4 and J is TRBJ2-6; maybe TRBD1 (5 bases). Trimming left V 6 bases short and J 2 bases short, with 11 bases between. CDR3 length: 15 amino acids.

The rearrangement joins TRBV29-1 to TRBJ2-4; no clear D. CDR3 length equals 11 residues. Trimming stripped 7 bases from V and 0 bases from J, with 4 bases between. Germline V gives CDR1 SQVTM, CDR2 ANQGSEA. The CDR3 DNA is TGCAGCGGTGTAGCCAAAAACATTCAGTACTTC. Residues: CSGVAKNIQYF.

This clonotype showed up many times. The CDR3 nucleotides read TGTGCCAGCAGTCTCGGGACTAGCGGGCGTACGCAGTATTTT. Its protein is CASSLGTSGRTQYF. The rearrangement joins TRBV12-3 or TRBV12-4 to TRBJ2-3, with 12 bases identical to TRBD2. V shed 5 bases and J 8 bases; nucleotides not matched to a gene: 5. CDR3 length equals 14 residues.

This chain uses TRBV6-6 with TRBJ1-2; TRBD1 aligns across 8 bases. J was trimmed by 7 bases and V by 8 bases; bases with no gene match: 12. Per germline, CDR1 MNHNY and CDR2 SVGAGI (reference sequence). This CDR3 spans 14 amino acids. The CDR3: CASGQGPHPIGYTF. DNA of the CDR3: TGTGCCAGCGGACAGGGACCCCACCCTATTGGCTACACCTTC.

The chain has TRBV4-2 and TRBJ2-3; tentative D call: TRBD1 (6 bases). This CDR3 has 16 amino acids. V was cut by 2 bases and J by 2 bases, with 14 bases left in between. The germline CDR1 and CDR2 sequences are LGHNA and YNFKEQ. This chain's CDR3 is CASSQSWAGDTDTQYF. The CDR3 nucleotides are TGTGCCAGCAGCCAATCCTGGGCAGGGGACACAGATACGCAGTATTTT.

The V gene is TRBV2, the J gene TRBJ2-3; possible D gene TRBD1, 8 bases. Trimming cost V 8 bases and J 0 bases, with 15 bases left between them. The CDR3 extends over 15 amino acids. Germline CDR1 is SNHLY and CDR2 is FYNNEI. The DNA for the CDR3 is TGTGCCAGCGGGGAGGGACAGGCTAGCACAGATACGCAGTATTTT. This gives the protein CASGEGQASTDTQYF.

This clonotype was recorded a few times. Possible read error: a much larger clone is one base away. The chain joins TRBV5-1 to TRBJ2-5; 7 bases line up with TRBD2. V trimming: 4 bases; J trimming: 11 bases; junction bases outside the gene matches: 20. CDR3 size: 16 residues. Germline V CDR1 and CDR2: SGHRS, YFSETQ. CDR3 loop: CASSPTVGGVDNEQYF. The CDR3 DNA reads TGCGCCAGCAGCCCAACCGTGGGAGGGGTAGACAATGAGCAGTACTTC.

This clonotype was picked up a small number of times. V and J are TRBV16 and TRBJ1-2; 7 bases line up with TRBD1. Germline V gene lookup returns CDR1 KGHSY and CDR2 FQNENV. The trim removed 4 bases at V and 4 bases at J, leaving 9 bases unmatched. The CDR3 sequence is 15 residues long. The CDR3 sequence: CASSPRQGGGYGYTF. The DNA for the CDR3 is TGTGCCAGCAGCCCTCGACAGGGCGGCGGCTATGGCTACACCTTC.

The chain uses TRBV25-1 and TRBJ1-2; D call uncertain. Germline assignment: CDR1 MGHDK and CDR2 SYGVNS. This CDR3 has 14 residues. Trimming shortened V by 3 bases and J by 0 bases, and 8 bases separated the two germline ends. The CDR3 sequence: CASSDPVSNYGYTF. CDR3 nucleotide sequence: TGTGCCAGCAGTGACCCCGTTTCTAACTATGGCTACACCTTC.

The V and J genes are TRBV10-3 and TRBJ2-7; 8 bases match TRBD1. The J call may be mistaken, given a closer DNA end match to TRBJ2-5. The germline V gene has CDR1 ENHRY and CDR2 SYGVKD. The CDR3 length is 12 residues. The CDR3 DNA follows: TGTGCCATCTCGGACAGGGAAGAGACCCAGTACTTC. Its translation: CAISDREETQYF.

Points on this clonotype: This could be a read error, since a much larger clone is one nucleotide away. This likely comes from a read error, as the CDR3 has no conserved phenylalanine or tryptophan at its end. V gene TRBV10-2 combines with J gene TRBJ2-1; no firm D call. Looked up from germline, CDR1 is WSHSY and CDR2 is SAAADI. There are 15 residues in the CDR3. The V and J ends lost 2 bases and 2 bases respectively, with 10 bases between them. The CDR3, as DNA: TGCGCCAGCAGTGAGCTGGCCGATACCTACAATGAGCAGTTCTTG. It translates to CASSELADTYNEQFL.

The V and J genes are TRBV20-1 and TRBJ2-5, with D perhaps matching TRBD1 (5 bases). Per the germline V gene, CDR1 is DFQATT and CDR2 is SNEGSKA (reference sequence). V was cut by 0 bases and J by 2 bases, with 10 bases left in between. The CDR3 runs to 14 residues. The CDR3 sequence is CSAREGRAQETQYF. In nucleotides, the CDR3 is TGCAGTGCTAGAGAGGGCAGGGCTCAAGAGACCCAGTACTTC.

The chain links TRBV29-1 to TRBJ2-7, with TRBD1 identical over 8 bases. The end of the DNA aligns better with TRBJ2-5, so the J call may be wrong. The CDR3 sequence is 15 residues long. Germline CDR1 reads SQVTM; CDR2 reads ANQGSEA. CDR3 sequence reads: CSAPSAPGGEGTQYF. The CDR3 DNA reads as TGCAGCGCTCCTTCCGCGCCAGGGGGCGAGGGGACCCAGTACTTC.

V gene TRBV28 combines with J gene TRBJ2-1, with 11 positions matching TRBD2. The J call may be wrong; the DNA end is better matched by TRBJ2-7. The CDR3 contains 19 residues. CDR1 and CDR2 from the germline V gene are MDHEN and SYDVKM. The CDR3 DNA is TGTGCCAGCAGTCACCCGGGACTAGCGGAAGAGAGCTCCTACAATGAGCAGTACTTC. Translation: CASSHPGLAEESSYNEQYF.

The DNA of the CDR3 is TGTGCCAGCAGCTTTGGACGGGGAAGTCATAACACCGGGGAGCTGTTTTTT. Translated, it gives CASSFGRGSHNTGELFF. The chain links TRBV7-8 to TRBJ2-2, with D possibly TRBD2 on 5 matching bases. Germline CDR1 is SGHVS and CDR2 is FQNEAQ. The CDR3 is made up of 17 amino acids. Deletions cut 3 bases from V and 2 bases from J, with 16 bases between.

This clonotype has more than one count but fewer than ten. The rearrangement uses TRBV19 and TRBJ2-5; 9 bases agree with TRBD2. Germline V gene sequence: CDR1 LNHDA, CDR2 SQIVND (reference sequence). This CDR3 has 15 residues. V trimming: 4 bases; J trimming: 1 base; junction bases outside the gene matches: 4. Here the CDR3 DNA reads TGTGCCAGTAGTAGTTTAGCGGGGGCCCAAGAGACCCAGTACTTC. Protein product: CASSSLAGAQETQYF.

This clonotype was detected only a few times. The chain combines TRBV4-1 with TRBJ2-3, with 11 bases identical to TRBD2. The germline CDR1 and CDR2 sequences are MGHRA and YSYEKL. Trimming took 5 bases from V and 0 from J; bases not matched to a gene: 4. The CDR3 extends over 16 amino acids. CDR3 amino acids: CASSKSSGGSTDTQYF. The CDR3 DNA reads TGCGCCAGCAGCAAGTCTAGCGGGGGGAGCACAGATACGCAGTATTTT.

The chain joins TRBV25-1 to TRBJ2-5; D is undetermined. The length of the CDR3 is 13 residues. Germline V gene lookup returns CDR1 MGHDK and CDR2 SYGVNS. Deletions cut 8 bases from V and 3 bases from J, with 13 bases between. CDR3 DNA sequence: TGTGCCAGCCGTATCGGGTTCAAAGAGACCCAGTACTTC. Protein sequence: CASRIGFKETQYF.

This CDR3 reads CASSVDRYQPQHF. In nucleotides, the CDR3 is TGTGCCAGCAGTGTTGACAGGTATCAGCCCCAGCATTTT. The chain combines TRBV27 with TRBJ1-5, with D tentatively TRBD1 (6 bases). V was trimmed by 5 bases and J by 5 bases, leaving 10 bases between them. This CDR3 has 13 amino acids. The germline CDR1 and CDR2 sequences are MNHEY and SMNVEV (reference sequence).

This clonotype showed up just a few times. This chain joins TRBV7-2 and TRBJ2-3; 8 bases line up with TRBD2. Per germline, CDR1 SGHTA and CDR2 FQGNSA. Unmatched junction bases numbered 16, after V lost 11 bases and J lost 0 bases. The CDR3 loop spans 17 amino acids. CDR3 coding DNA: TGTGCCTCAAGAAGCAGCGGGGGAACCACTAGCACAGATACGCAGTATTTT. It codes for CASRSSGGTTSTDTQYF.

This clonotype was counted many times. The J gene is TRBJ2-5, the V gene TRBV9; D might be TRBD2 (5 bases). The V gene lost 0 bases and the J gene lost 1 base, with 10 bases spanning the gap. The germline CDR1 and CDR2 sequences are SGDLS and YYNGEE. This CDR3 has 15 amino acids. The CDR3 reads CASSVVGAVQETQYF. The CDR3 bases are TGTGCCAGCAGCGTAGTCGGAGCGGTCCAAGAGACCCAGTACTTC.

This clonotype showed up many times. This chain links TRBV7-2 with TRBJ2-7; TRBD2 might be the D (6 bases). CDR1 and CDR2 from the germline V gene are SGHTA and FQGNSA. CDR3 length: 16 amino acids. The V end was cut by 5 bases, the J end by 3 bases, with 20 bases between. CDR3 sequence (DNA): TGTGCCAGCAGCCCGACAAACATAGCGGACCACTACGAGCAGTACTTC. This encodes CASSPTNIADHYEQYF.

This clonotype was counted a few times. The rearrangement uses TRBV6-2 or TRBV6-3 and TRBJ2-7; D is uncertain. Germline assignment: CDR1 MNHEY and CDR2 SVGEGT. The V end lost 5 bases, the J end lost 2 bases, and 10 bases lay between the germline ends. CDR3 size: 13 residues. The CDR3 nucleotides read TGTGCCAGCAGTGTGGACGGCCCCTACGAGCAGTACTTC. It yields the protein CASSVDGPYEQYF.